Following are 25 T cell receptor beta chains from one sample sequenced in a study of PD-1 and CTLA-4 blockade in melanoma. Using immunoSEQ multiplex PCR, the repertoire was profiled, and TCRdb retains in-frame clones only, with some absent. Among approximately 17,000 clones, roughly two thirds were seen once, and the ten largest hold roughly 15%. The material was CD8+ T cells from peripheral blood, obtained before anti-PD-1 treatment. These TCRs come from a human donor with melanoma.

V gene TRBV7-9 combines with J gene TRBJ2-2; maybe TRBD2 (6 bases). Deletions cut 2 bases from V and 6 bases from J, with 10 bases between. The CDR3 is made up of 14 amino acids. From germline, CDR1 is SEHNR and CDR2 FQNEAQ (reference sequence). CDR3 sequence (DNA): TGTGCCAGCAGCTTACTAGGGGACTCCGGGGAGCTGTTTTTT. Amino acids: CASSLLGDSGELFF.

This chain joins TRBV19 and TRBJ2-7; possibly TRBD2 for D (5 bases). Germline loops: CDR1 LNHDA, CDR2 SQIVND (reference sequence). V was shortened by 4 bases and J by 3 bases, with 22 bases between the two germline ends. The CDR3 is 17 residues long. The CDR3 coding sequence is TGTGCCAGTAGTAATTACCTCCTCGGGGTGTACAGCTACGAGCAGTACTTC. Translation gives CASSNYLLGVYSYEQYF.

The chain uses TRBV5-5 and TRBJ1-1; D is possibly TRBD1 (5 bases). CDR1 is SGHKS, CDR2 YYEKEE, per germline (reference sequence). The CDR3 sequence is 16 residues long. V lost 4 bases and J 5 bases, leaving 21 bases between the germline ends. CDR3 in amino acids: CASSPTAGARVTEAFF. The CDR3 nucleotides read TGTGCCAGCAGCCCGACCGCCGGGGCGCGGGTAACTGAAGCTTTCTTT.

In this sample, this clone turned up a few times. This rearrangement joins TRBV7-9 to TRBJ1-3; D not resolved. Trimming cost V 5 bases and J 4 bases, with 6 bases left between them. This CDR3 has 12 amino acids. CDR1 and CDR2 from the germline V gene are SEHNR and FQNEAQ (reference sequence). This CDR3 is CASSLHGNTIYF. CDR3 DNA: TGTGCCAGCAGCCTCCACGGAAACACCATATATTTT. Looking up the rest from reference TRBV7-9 and TRBJ1-3 gives the full variable domain: DTGVSQNPRHKITKRGQNVTFRCDPISEHNRLYWYRQTLGQGPEFLTYFQNEAQLEKSRLLSDRFSAERPKGSFSTLEIQRTEQGDSAMYLCASSLHGNTIYFGEGSWLTVV.

A few counts support this clone. V and J are TRBV27 and TRBJ1-5; D perhaps matches TRBD1 (5 bases). V was clipped by 5 bases and J by 9 bases, with 11 bases between them. This CDR3 contains 12 residues. The germline gives CDR1 MNHEY, CDR2 SMNVEV (reference sequence). CDR3 sequence (DNA): TGTGCCAGCAGTCGTTGGGGGTGGCCCCAGCATTTT. Amino acids: CASSRWGWPQHF.

The chain has TRBV4-1 and TRBJ1-2; TRBD1 is a possible D gene (6 bases). The germline CDR1 and CDR2 sequences are MGHRA and YSYEKL. The CDR3 spans 15 residues. Trimming removed 1 base from V and 4 bases from J, with 13 bases in between. The CDR3 spells CASSQGGGTPYGYTF. The CDR3 DNA reads as TGCGCCAGCAGCCAAGGAGGGGGGACCCCCTATGGCTACACCTTC.

The gene calls are TRBV2 and TRBJ2-7; D gene unclear. Trimming left V 11 bases short and J 0 bases short, with 11 bases between. This CDR3 has 12 residues. The V gene's germline CDR1 is SNHLY and CDR2 FYNNEI. The CDR3 protein is CAAVKSSYEQYF. DNA for the CDR3: TGTGCCGCCGTCAAGAGCTCCTACGAGCAGTACTTC.

The chain combines TRBV30 with TRBJ1-5, with a possible D match to TRBD1 (5 bases). CDR3 length: 14 residues. V was pared by 2 bases and J by 6 bases, with 14 bases between. Per the germline V gene, CDR1 is GTSNPN and CDR2 is SVGIG (reference sequence). As DNA, the CDR3 is TGTGCCTGGAGTCCCAGGGAGGGGTTTCAGCCCCAGCATTTT. Protein: CAWSPREGFQPQHF.

The V gene is TRBV18, the J gene TRBJ2-2, with TRBD1 as a possible D gene (5 bases). Germline-derived CDR1 and CDR2 are KGHSH and LQKENI. V was cut by 2 bases and J by 4 bases, with 11 bases left in between. The CDR3 spans 15 residues. The CDR3 spells CASSPIQDSTGELFF. CDR3 nucleotide sequence: TGTGCCAGCTCACCAATACAGGATTCCACCGGGGAGCTGTTTTTT.

V usage is TRBV30 and J usage is TRBJ1-1; 8 positions match TRBD1. The CDR3 is 13 amino acids. Germline lookup yields CDR1 GTSNPN and CDR2 SVGIG (reference sequence). CDR3 protein: CVLVGTGNTEAFF. CDR3 sequence (DNA): TGTGTCTTAGTCGGGACAGGGAACACTGAAGCTTTCTTT.

A few counts support this clone. The chain is built from TRBV24-1 and TRBJ2-3; 9 nucleotides line up with TRBD1. V shed 3 bases, J shed 0 bases, and the junction held 3 bases outside the gene matches. From germline, CDR1 is KGHDR and CDR2 SFDVKD. The CDR3 has 16 residues. The CDR3 is CATSDLGQGSTDTQYF. Here the CDR3 DNA reads TGTGCCACCAGTGATCTAGGACAGGGGAGCACAGATACGCAGTATTTT.

Only a few counts were recorded for this clone. The V gene is TRBV4-1, the J gene TRBJ1-1, with a tentative D call TRBD1 (6 bases). Trimming stripped 7 bases from V and 4 bases from J, with 16 bases between. The CDR3 sequence is 14 residues long. Germline CDR1 reads MGHRA; CDR2 reads YSYEKL. The CDR3 here is CASKPAGVGTEAFF. The CDR3 region has the DNA TGCGCCAGCAAGCCGGCAGGGGTTGGCACTGAAGCTTTCTTT.

V usage is TRBV6-2 or TRBV6-3 and J usage is TRBJ2-7; D gene ambiguous. Deletions cut 5 bases from V and 3 bases from J, with 17 bases between. Germline-derived CDR1 and CDR2 are MNHEY and SVGEGT. The CDR3 has 15 amino acids. Here the CDR3 reads CASSPLGSSLYEQYF. CDR3 in DNA: TGTGCCAGCAGTCCCCTGGGTAGCAGCCTCTACGAGCAGTACTTC.

The chain has TRBV5-1 and TRBJ2-2; 10 nucleotides agree with TRBD1. With V trimmed by 4 bases and J by 3 bases, 3 bases remained unmatched. The V gene's germline CDR1 is SGHRS and CDR2 YFSETQ. This CDR3 region has 15 residues. The CDR3 region is CASSLDRGDTGELFF. CDR3 nucleotide sequence: TGCGCCAGCAGCCTGGACAGGGGGGACACCGGGGAGCTGTTTTTT.

This rearrangement joins TRBV11-3 to TRBJ2-7, with TRBD1 matching 8 bases. The CDR3 runs 14 residues. With 1 base clipped from V and 4 bases from J, the junction kept 3 bases outside the gene matches. CDR1 and CDR2 (germline): SGHNT, YENEEA. Here the CDR3 reads CASSLGQGAYEQYF. DNA for the CDR3: TGTGCCAGCAGCTTAGGGCAGGGGGCTTACGAGCAGTACTTC.

The sample holds one count of this clone. This chain connects TRBV29-1 to TRBJ1-2; no clear D gene. This CDR3 comprises 10 residues. Between the trimmed V and J ends, which lost 7 bases and 8 bases, there was a span of 11 bases. Per the germline V gene, CDR1 is SQVTM and CDR2 is ANQGSEA. The CDR3 protein is CSAWTEGYTF. The CDR3 DNA reads TGCAGCGCTTGGACGGAGGGCTACACCTTC. The whole variable domain, filled in from reference TRBV29-1 and TRBJ1-2, reads SAVISQKPSRDICQRGTSLTIQCQVDSQVTMMFWYRQQPGQSLTLIATANQGSEATYESGFVIDKFPISRPNLTFSTLTVSNMSPEDSSIYLCSAWTEGYTFGSGTRLTVV.

The chain combines TRBV7-2 with TRBJ1-1; D unresolved. The length of the CDR3 is 14 residues. CDR1 SGHTA and CDR2 FQGNSA come from the germline V gene. Trimming pared 2 bases from V and 1 base from J, leaving 8 bases between. CDR3 amino acids: CASSLIRENTEAFF. The CDR3, as DNA: TGTGCCAGCAGCTTAATCAGAGAGAACACTGAAGCTTTCTTT.

The CDR3 region has the DNA TGTGCCAGCAGCTACTCCCCTGGGCTGGGGGGCACTGAAGCTTTCTTT. Translating it yields CASSYSPGLGGTEAFF. The rearrangement joins TRBV5-6 to TRBJ1-1, with D possibly matching TRBD1 (5 bases). Trimming stripped 3 bases from V and 4 bases from J, with 19 bases between. Germline CDR1 and CDR2: SGHDT and YYEEEE. The CDR3 totals 16 residues.

Notes on this clone: An end of the junction differs from the germline gene, which may be a read error. The chain uses TRBV19 and TRBJ2-2; 7 nucleotides agree with TRBD2. The length of the CDR3 is 15 residues. Per germline, CDR1 LNHDA and CDR2 SQIVND (reference sequence). Here the CDR3 DNA reads TGTGCCATTAGTAGCGGGCCCTTCAACACCGGGGAGCTGTTTTTT. Protein product: CAISSGPFNTGELFF.

The chain uses TRBV13 and TRBJ1-1; D ambiguous. The V gene lost 2 bases and the J gene lost 9 bases, with 16 bases spanning the gap. CDR1 and CDR2 (germline): PRHDT, FYEKMQ (reference sequence). The CDR3 has 14 amino acids. Here the CDR3 reads CASSLSTPGRKAFF. As DNA, the CDR3 is TGTGCCAGCAGCTTAAGTACCCCCGGGCGGAAAGCTTTCTTT.

There are a few counts of this clone. The chain is built from TRBV7-9 and TRBJ1-3; 7 positions match TRBD1. J lost 4 bases, V lost 5 bases, and 8 bases had no gene match. The CDR3 loop spans 15 amino acids. Looked up from germline, CDR1 is SEHNR and CDR2 is FQNEAQ (reference sequence). CDR3 nucleotides: TGTGCCAGCAGCGAAGACAGGGTGGGCGGAAACACCATATATTTT. This translates into CASSEDRVGGNTIYF.

The gene calls are TRBV29-1 and TRBJ2-1; 9 bases match TRBD1. The CDR3 loop spans 13 amino acids. The J segment lost 3 bases and the V segment lost 6 bases, leaving 3 bases of the junction unmatched. Germline V gene lookup returns CDR1 SQVTM and CDR2 ANQGSEA. CDR3 sequence: CSVGTGLYNEQFF. The CDR3 coding sequence is TGCAGCGTCGGGACAGGGCTCTACAATGAGCAGTTCTTC.

This sequence joins TRBV7-8 and TRBJ2-2; D perhaps matches TRBD1 (6 bases). CDR1 is SGHVS and CDR2 is FQNEAQ in the germline V gene. CDR3 size: 17 residues. V lost 3 bases and J 3 bases, leaving 17 bases between the germline ends. The CDR3 is CASSFRGGIRDTGELFF. The CDR3 DNA sequence: TGTGCCAGCAGCTTCAGAGGGGGAATCAGGGACACCGGGGAGCTGTTTTTT.

The chain couples TRBV18 to TRBJ1-4, with 9 bases matching TRBD1. The CDR3 is made up of 15 amino acids. Germline V CDR1 and CDR2: KGHSH, LQKENI. V lost 2 bases and J lost 6; bases outside the gene matches: 4. The CDR3 DNA reads as TGTGCCAGCTCACCATCGACAGGGGGGGATGAAAAACTGTTTTTT. Encoded protein: CASSPSTGGDEKLFF.

V usage is TRBV27 and J usage is TRBJ2-2; D gene uncertain. The CDR3 has 12 amino acids. The germline V gene encodes CDR1 MNHEY and CDR2 SMNVEV (reference sequence). V shed 8 bases and J shed 1 base, with 5 bases lying between them. CDR3 residues: CASGENTGELFF. CDR3 sequence (DNA): TGTGCCAGCGGGGAGAACACCGGGGAGCTGTTTTTT.